The present entry profiles one TCR beta chain with its context. Trimming removed 0 bases at V and 3 bases at J, with 5 bases between. Germline assignment: CDR1 SGDLS and CDR2 YYNGEE. The CDR3 contains 13 residues. This record belongs to a study of OX40 agonist ivuxolimab in advanced cancers. Sequenced by immunoSEQ multiplex PCR; TCRdb stores in-frame clones only, minus some. Of about 34,000 clones listed, approximately 80% are singletons. V gene TRBV9 combines with J gene TRBJ2-3; no reliable D call. The receptor comes from an adult with an advanced solid tumor such as melanoma, head and neck, liver or kidney cancer. The sequenced sample was CD4+ or CD8+ T cells sorted from blood, obtained in a trial of the OX40 agonist ivuxolimab. The CDR3 coding sequence is TGTGCCAGCAGCGTAGGGCAGACAGATACGCAGTATTTT. Residues: CASSVGQTDTQYF.